The 15 T cell receptor beta chains given below trace back to one sample, sequenced in a study of cytomegalovirus exposure and HLA in healthy donors. Measured with immunoSEQ multiplex PCR; TCRdb has only the in-frame clones, and not every one. This table has some 83,000 clones, roughly 94% appearing once. The source material was PBMCs. These receptors were obtained from a woman younger than 30 in good health and CMV-seropositive.

The rearrangement uses TRBV25-1 and TRBJ2-7; 8 bases align to TRBD1. This CDR3 comprises 15 residues. Germline assignment: CDR1 MGHDK and CDR2 SYGVNS. Trimming removed 2 bases from V and 4 bases from J; junction bases left unmatched: 7. CDR3 sequence reads: CASSELSTGDYEQYF. In DNA, the CDR3 is TGTGCCAGCAGTGAACTATCGACAGGGGATTACGAGCAGTACTTC.

V is TRBV6-6 and J is TRBJ1-3, with D possibly being TRBD1 (6 bases). Germline CDR1 MNHNY, CDR2 SVGAGI (reference sequence). This CDR3 comprises 15 residues. V lost 5 bases and J 4 bases, leaving 15 bases between the germline ends. CDR3 DNA: TGTGCCAGCAGTCCTCGAGCAGGGGAAGGAAACACCATATATTTT. Translation gives CASSPRAGEGNTIYF.

The chain carries TRBV7-9 and TRBJ2-3, with D possibly TRBD1 on 5 matching bases. The CDR3 runs to 15 residues. The V gene's germline CDR1 is SEHNR and CDR2 FQNEAQ (reference sequence). Trimming removed 7 bases at V and 1 base at J, with 15 bases between. CDR3 amino acids: CASIPGWGGTDTQYF. The DNA of the CDR3 is TGTGCCAGCATCCCTGGCTGGGGCGGCACAGATACGCAGTATTTT.

The CDR3 bases are TGTGCAAGTCGCTTAGGGGTCGGACAGGGCGGCACCGGGGAGCTGTTTTTT. Its protein product is CASRLGVGQGGTGELFF. V is TRBV12-2 and J is TRBJ2-2; no DNA check was done on the table's D call, TRBD1. TRBV12-2 is annotated as a pseudogene. This CDR3 is built from 17 residues.

The chain recombines TRBV30 with TRBJ1-4; 7 nucleotides align to TRBD1. Germline values: CDR1 GTSNPN, CDR2 SVGIG (reference sequence). J was trimmed by 7 bases and V by 2 bases; bases with no gene match: 7. The length of the CDR3 is 14 residues. This CDR3 reads CAWSFRGHFEKLFF. In DNA, the CDR3 is TGTGCCTGGAGTTTTAGGGGGCATTTTGAAAAACTGTTTTTT.

The V call is TRBV23-1, the J call TRBJ2-4; 8 nucleotides line up with TRBD1. TRBV23-1 is classed as an ORF, of uncertain function. Unmatched junction bases numbered 10, after V lost 6 bases and J lost 6 bases. The CDR3 length is 15 residues. The CDR3, as DNA: TGCGCCAGCAGGTTGGCAGGGGGCTTGGGAAACATTCAGTACTTC. It translates to CASRLAGGLGNIQYF.

The chain joins TRBV27 to TRBJ2-2, with D perhaps matching TRBD1 (6 bases). The CDR3 contains 14 residues. V lost 4 bases and J 4 bases, leaving 10 bases between the germline ends. Looked up from germline, CDR1 is MNHEY and CDR2 is SMNVEV (reference sequence). CDR3 residues: CASSSGDTTGELFF. The CDR3 nucleotides read TGTGCCAGCAGTTCAGGGGACACCACCGGGGAGCTGTTTTTT.

The chain uses TRBV5-1 and TRBJ2-3, with D perhaps matching TRBD1 (6 bases). This CDR3 spans 15 amino acids. Germline V gives CDR1 SGHRS, CDR2 YFSETQ. V lost 3 bases and J 3 bases, leaving 14 bases between the germline ends. CDR3 nucleotides: TGCGCCAGCAGCTACCGGGACATGAGGACAGATACGCAGTATTTT. Its protein is CASSYRDMRTDTQYF.

The sample holds one count of this clone. The rearrangement links TRBV6-5 to TRBJ2-7; possibly TRBD1 for D (5 bases). Germline V lookup: CDR1 MNHEY, CDR2 SVGAGI. V dropped 6 bases and J dropped 6 bases, with 21 bases sitting between them. This CDR3 region has 15 residues. CDR3 region: CASRPNCGASREQYF. In DNA form, the CDR3 reads TGTGCCAGCAGACCTAATTGTGGGGCGAGTCGCGAGCAGTACTTC.

This rearrangement joins TRBV6-1 to TRBJ2-3; D is perhaps TRBD1 (5 bases). Germline CDR1 is MNHNS and CDR2 is SASEGT. The CDR3 runs 16 residues. The V and J ends lost 4 bases and 3 bases respectively, with 17 bases between them. The CDR3 DNA follows: TGTGCCAGCAGTGTAGCCCAGGGTAGGGGAACAGATACGCAGTATTTT. It codes for CASSVAQGRGTDTQYF.

This clone was seen only a few times. The chain links TRBV4-1 to TRBJ2-3, with 10 bases aligning to TRBD2. Germline V gives CDR1 MGHRA, CDR2 YSYEKL. The CDR3 sequence is 16 residues long. Trimming cost V 1 base and J 4 bases; bases outside gene matches: 5. In DNA form, the CDR3 reads TGCGCCAGCAGCCAAGTGTTAGCGGGAGGTTCAGATACGCAGTATTTT. Its translation: CASSQVLAGGSDTQYF.

CDR3 DNA: TGTGCCAGCAGCTTAATCAACAATGAGCAGTTCTTC. Its protein product is CASSLINNEQFF. This chain connects TRBV7-2 to TRBJ2-1; D is uncertain. This CDR3 has 12 residues. V lost 2 bases and J 5 bases, leaving 4 bases between the germline ends. The germline gives CDR1 SGHTA, CDR2 FQGNSA.

The chain links TRBV4-1 to TRBJ2-5, with D possibly matching TRBD1 (10 bases). Germline-derived CDR1 and CDR2 are MGHRA and YSYEKL. V lost 4 bases, J lost 5 bases, and 23 bases lay in between. This CDR3 contains 17 residues. In DNA, the CDR3 is TGCGCCAGCAGCCGCGGGGGGGGGACAGGGGCCGGGGAGACCCAGTACTTC. Translation: CASSRGGGTGAGETQYF.

The chain links TRBV7-9 to TRBJ2-3, with TRBD1 matching over 7 bases. CDR1 is SEHNR and CDR2 is FQNEAQ in the germline V gene (reference sequence). This CDR3 is built from 16 residues. Losses at the gene ends were 2 bases for V and 0 bases for J; bases not matched to a gene: 5. The CDR3 is CASSLRQGPSTDTQYF. The CDR3 nucleotides read TGTGCCAGCAGCTTAAGACAGGGCCCTAGCACAGATACGCAGTATTTT.

V is TRBV5-1 and J is TRBJ2-3; D may be TRBD2 (5 bases). This CDR3 comprises 14 residues. V was trimmed by 0 bases and J by 3 bases, leaving 8 bases between them. Germline loops: CDR1 SGHRS, CDR2 YFSETQ. The CDR3 bases are TGCGCCAGCAGCTTGGATACGGGAACAGATACGCAGTATTTT. It yields the protein CASSLDTGTDTQYF.